A selection of T cell receptor beta chains follows, all from one sample in a study of identical twins. TCRdb reprocessed the 5' RACE reads with MiXCR, giving one entry per CDR3 protein. The table lists about 920,000 distinct CDR3 sequences, 10% to 15% of them singletons. These same data were also listed under a study on yellow fever vaccine responses in identical twins.

The sequencing sample was made of PBMCs. The receptors derive from a young woman in good health. The CDR3 runs from the conserved cysteine through the conserved F or W. The D gene is left open where the match is weak. Clone size appears in some rows only: once, few, many, or a class for an expanded clone.

D gene	J gene	clone size	CDR3 length	V gene	CDR3 DNA	CDR3 protein
.	TRBJ1-1	.	16	TRBV6-1	TGTGCCAGCAGTGAACCGCGGGGGGGTAGGATCACTGAAGCTTTCTTT	CASSEPRGGRITEAFF
TRBD1	TRBJ1-6	.	14	TRBV12-3/TRBV12-4	TGTGCCAGCAGACGAGACAGGGAGAATTCACCCCTCCACTTT	CASRRDRENSPLHF
TRBD2	TRBJ2-2	.	15	TRBV27	TGTGCCAGCAGTTTACTCCTAGCGGGAACCGGGGAGCTGTTTTTT	CASSLLLAGTGELFF
.	TRBJ1-2	few	12	TRBV12-3/TRBV12-4	TGTGCCAGCAGTTTAGGGTATTTCGGCTACACCTTC	CASSLGYFGYTF
TRBD2	TRBJ2-1	many	15	TRBV6-2/TRBV6-3	TGTGCCAGCAGCAGGACTAGCGGCCCATACAATGAGCAGTTCTTC	CASSRTSGPYNEQFF
.	TRBJ2-3	many	15	TRBV11-1	TGTGCCAGCAGCTTAACCTTGGATCACACAGATACGCAGTATTTT	CASSLTLDHTDTQYF
.	TRBJ2-5	.	15	TRBV20-1	TGCAGTGCTAGAGACCCCGCTAGTTACCAAGAGACCCAGTACTTC	CSARDPASYQETQYF
.	TRBJ2-3	.	14	TRBV5-1	TGCGCCAGCAGCCAGAAGTCTAGCACAGATACGCAGTATTTT	CASSQKSSTDTQYF
.	TRBJ1-1	few	14	TRBV12-3/TRBV12-4	TGTGCCAGCAGTTTCTTAGCCCTGAACACTGAAGCTTTCTTT	CASSFLALNTEAFF
.	TRBJ1-4	many	13	TRBV5-4	TGTGCCAGCAGTCTCGGAACTAATGAAAAACTGTTTTTT	CASSLGTNEKLFF
.	TRBJ2-1	.	15	TRBV6-1	TGTGCCAGCAGTGTGGTGACAGACTCCTACAATGAGCAGTTCTTC	CASSVVTDSYNEQFF
.	TRBJ2-7	.	14	TRBV9	TGTGCCAGCAGCGTACAAGGGGGAGACTACGAGCAGTACTTC	CASSVQGGDYEQYF
TRBD2	TRBJ2-1	.	14	TRBV7-9	TGTGCCAGCAGCTTAGTGACTAGCGGGGATGAGCAGTTCTTC	CASSLVTSGDEQFF
TRBD1	TRBJ2-7	many	12	TRBV12-3/TRBV12-4	TGTGCCAGCAGTTTAAGGGGGCACGAGCAGTACTTC	CASSLRGHEQYF
.	TRBJ1-2	once	14	TRBV7-8	TGTGCCATCAGCTTCGGGACACTCAACTATGGCTACACCTTC	CAISFGTLNYGYTF
TRBD2	TRBJ2-1	.	16	TRBV24-1	TGTGCCACCAGTGCCCCCGGGGTCGGGAGGATAAATGAGCAGTTCTTC	CATSAPGVGRINEQFF
TRBD1	TRBJ1-2	many	17	TRBV5-1	TGCGCCAGCAGCTTGGCAGGACAGGGGCGGACTAACTATGGCTACACCTTC	CASSLAGQGRTNYGYTF
.	TRBJ2-1	few	16	TRBV11-2	TGTGCCAGCAGCTTAGTGTCCGCTCTTCAGGACAATGAGCAGTTCTTC	CASSLVSALQDNEQFF
.	TRBJ2-1	few	14	TRBV12-3/TRBV12-4	TGTGCCAGCAGTTTAGCGGGACCCAGCAATGAGCAGTTCTTC	CASSLAGPSNEQFF
TRBD1	TRBJ2-5	.	11	TRBV2	TGTGCCCTGACAGGGCAAGAGACCCAGTACTTC	CALTGQETQYF
.	TRBJ2-1	few	12	TRBV12-3/TRBV12-4	TGTGCCAGCAGTTTAAACGGGTATGAGCAGTTCTTC	CASSLNGYEQFF
.	TRBJ2-1	.	16	TRBV5-1	TGCGCCAGCAGCTTGGGTACAGGAAAAACCTACAATGAGCAGTTCTTC	CASSLGTGKTYNEQFF
.	TRBJ2-2	.	14	TRBV29-1	TGCAGCGTTGATGGGAAAGGGGACACCGGGGAGCTGTTTTTT	CSVDGKGDTGELFF
.	TRBJ2-5	many	13	TRBV12-3/TRBV12-4	TGTGCCAGCAGTTTGGGCCCTGTCGAGACCCAGTACTTC	CASSLGPVETQYF
.	TRBJ1-6	many	13	TRBV5-1	TGCGCCAGCAGCGGACAAGCGGAATCACCCCTCCACTTT	CASSGQAESPLHF
.	TRBJ2-1	.	14	TRBV19	TGTGCCAGTAGGCCCTGGGAGGGGGATAATGAGCAGTTCTTC	CASRPWEGDNEQFF
TRBD1	TRBJ1-5	many	15	TRBV5-1	TGCGCCAGCAGCGTTACAGGGGAGAGCAATCAGCCCCAGCATTTT	CASSVTGESNQPQHF
TRBD1	TRBJ1-1	.	18	TRBV5-1	TGCGCCAGCAGCTTGTTACTGGGACAGCAACTTGCGAACACTGAAGCTTTCTTT	CASSLLLGQQLANTEAFF
TRBD1	TRBJ1-2	many	16	TRBV24-1	TGTGCCACCAGCCCGCCTTGGGCAGGGGGACTTGCCGGCTACACCTTC	CATSPPWAGGLAGYTF
TRBD2	TRBJ2-3	.	15	TRBV6-1	TGTGCCAGCAGTGCGACTAGCGGGGGAGTAGTTACGCAGTATTTT	CASSATSGGVVTQYF
.	TRBJ1-4	.	16	TRBV28	TGTGCCAGCAGTTGGGCGGGACCGGAGGGGAATGAAAAACTGTTTTTT	CASSWAGPEGNEKLFF
.	TRBJ1-5	.	15	TRBV28	TGTGCCAGCAGTTCCGGAGGAGCTCGCAATCAGCCCCAGCATTTT	CASSSGGARNQPQHF
TRBD2	TRBJ2-3	few	16	TRBV5-5	TGTGCCAGCAGCCCTAGCGGGAGTATCCACACAGATACGCAGTATTTT	CASSPSGSIHTDTQYF
.	TRBJ2-1	.	13	TRBV28	TGTGCCAGCAGTTTCCCATCCTCGAATGAGCAGTTCTTC	CASSFPSSNEQFF
.	TRBJ2-7	.	11	TRBV24-1	TGTGCCACCGGCGAGGGCTACGAGCAGTACTTC	CATGEGYEQYF
.	TRBJ2-7	once	12	TRBV29-1	TGCAGCGCCCTAGGGGGGGTGTACGAGCAGTACTTC	CSALGGVYEQYF
TRBD1	TRBJ1-1	.	16	TRBV20-1	TGCAGTGCTAGAGATGCGGGACAGAGCATGAACACTGAAGCTTTCTTT	CSARDAGQSMNTEAFF
TRBD2	TRBJ2-1	.	15	TRBV10-3	TGTGCCATCAGGGGACTAGCGGGAGAGGGCAATGAGCAGTTCTTC	CAIRGLAGEGNEQFF
TRBD2	TRBJ2-1	.	17	TRBV20-1	TGCAGTGCTAGAGTTACGTCTAGCGGGAACTTACCCAATGAGCAGTTCTTC	CSARVTSSGNLPNEQFF
.	TRBJ2-3	few	18	TRBV4-1	TGCGCCAGCAGCCAAGCCGGGGTAGTGGGGGTGAGCACAGATACGCAGTATTTT	CASSQAGVVGVSTDTQYF
TRBD1	TRBJ2-2	.	15	TRBV20-1	TGCAGTGCTAGAGGGGGACAGCCGAACACCGGGGAGCTGTTTTTT	CSARGGQPNTGELFF
TRBD1	TRBJ1-1	few	15	TRBV28	TGTGCCAGCGGGGTTGACAGGGGCGGGAACACTGAAGCTTTCTTT	CASGVDRGGNTEAFF
TRBD1	TRBJ2-1	few	18	TRBV10-1	TGCGCCAGCAGTGAACTAGGGGTCGGGACAGGGGCCTACAATGAGCAGTTCTTC	CASSELGVGTGAYNEQFF
TRBD2	TRBJ2-1	.	17	TRBV24-1	TGTGCCACCAGCCCGGGGGCGGGGGGGCCCTCCTACAATGAGCAGTTCTTC	CATSPGAGGPSYNEQFF
.	TRBJ2-3	.	12	TRBV2	TGTGCCAGCAGTGATGTCGTAGATACGCAGTATTTT	CASSDVVDTQYF
.	TRBJ2-1	.	11	TRBV2	TGTGCCAGCAAGTTCGGTATAGGGCAGTTCTTC	CASKFGIGQFF
.	TRBJ2-7	few	15	TRBV13	TGTGCCAGCACCCCGCCCCTGGGGTCTCACTACGAGCAGTACTTC	CASTPPLGSHYEQYF
.	TRBJ2-3	.	14	TRBV11-2	TGTGCCAGCAGCTTATACCTTACCACAGATACGCAGTATTTT	CASSLYLTTDTQYF
TRBD2	TRBJ2-2	few	17	TRBV2	TGTGCCAGCAGTGTAAGGCTAGCGGCCACGAACACCGGGGAGCTGTTTTTT	CASSVRLAATNTGELFF
.	TRBJ2-7	many	16	TRBV4-2	TGTGCCAGCAGCCAAGATCCTAACAGCCTCTCCTACGAGCAGTACTTC	CASSQDPNSLSYEQYF
.	TRBJ2-3	few	11	TRBV20-1	TGCAGTGCTAGAGATGGAAATACGCAGTATTTT	CSARDGNTQYF
TRBD2	TRBJ2-1	few	18	TRBV6-5	TGTGCCAGCAGTTACGGACTAGCGGGAGAGAGGGGCTACAATGAGCAGTTCTTC	CASSYGLAGERGYNEQFF
.	TRBJ1-3	few	13	TRBV11-2	TGTGCCAGCAGCTTAGTAGGGGACGGCACCATATATTTT	CASSLVGDGTIYF
TRBD2	TRBJ2-7	few	16	TRBV4-2	TGTGCCAGCAGCCAAGAGGATAGCGGGAGCCCCTACGAGCAGTACTTC	CASSQEDSGSPYEQYF
.	TRBJ2-1	.	13	TRBV28	TGTGCCAGCAGTCTCCTATGGGACAATGAGCAGTTCTTC	CASSLLWDNEQFF